This paragraph covers one T cell receptor (beta chain) sequence. This sample is drawn from a study of blood T cell repertoires in COVID-19. Overall study context: Acute and convalescent COVID-19 specimens originated in the United States, Italy and Spain.

Authors' data handling: Amplification from reference gene primers served as the basis for estimated nucleated cell counts. The repertoire was sequenced with immunoSEQ multiplex PCR; TCRdb's copy has only in-frame clones and lacks some. Clone size and the V and J calls come from that table; the DNA yielded D and trimming. The sample holds some 80,000 clones, over 60% seen once. This CDR3 comprises 15 residues. In germline, CDR1 is SNHLY, CDR2 FYNNEI. The ends lost 4 bases at V and 0 bases at J; junction bases unmatched: 2. Sequenced input: peripheral blood. This clonotype originated in a woman aged 80 or over with active or convalescent COVID-19. The chain is built from TRBV2 and TRBJ2-2, with 7 bases matching TRBD2. CDR3 residues: CASSGTRPNTGELFF. As DNA, the CDR3 is TGTGCCAGCAGTGGGACTAGACCGAACACCGGGGAGCTGTTTTTT. Filled out from reference TRBV2 and TRBJ2-2, the complete variable domain reads EPEVTQTPSHQVTQMGQEVILRCVPISNHLYFYWYRQILGQKVEFLVSFYNNEISEKSEIFDDQFSVERPDGSNFTLKIRSTKLEDSAMYFCASSGTRPNTGELFFGEGSRLTVL.